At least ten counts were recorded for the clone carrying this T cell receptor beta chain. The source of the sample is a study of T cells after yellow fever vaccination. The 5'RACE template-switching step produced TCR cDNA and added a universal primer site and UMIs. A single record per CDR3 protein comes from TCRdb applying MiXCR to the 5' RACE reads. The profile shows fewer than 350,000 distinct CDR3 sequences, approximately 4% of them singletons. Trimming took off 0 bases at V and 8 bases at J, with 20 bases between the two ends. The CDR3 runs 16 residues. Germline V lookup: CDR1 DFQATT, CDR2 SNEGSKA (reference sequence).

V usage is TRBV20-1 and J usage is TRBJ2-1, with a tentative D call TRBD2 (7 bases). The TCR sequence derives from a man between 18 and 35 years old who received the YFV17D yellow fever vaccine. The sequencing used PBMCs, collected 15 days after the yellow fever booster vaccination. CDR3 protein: CSAREGRGVSWDEQFF. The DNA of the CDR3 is TGCAGTGCTAGAGAGGGGAGGGGGGTCTCCTGGGATGAGCAGTTCTTC.